The 8 T cell receptor beta chains reported below all come from one sample, sequenced in a study of CD8 T cells in Susac syndrome (dated by TCRdb to the late 2010s). Library creation used the immunoSEQ multiplex PCR assay. RNA was extracted using the RNeasy kit, and roughly 0.5 to 1 microgram was reverse transcribed with random hexamers. The public reads were reprocessed in TCRdb via fastp at Q25 and MiXCR, keeping in-frame beta chains. Rows merge per CDR3 protein into single entries with the most common DNA and genes. The sample includes around 200,000 distinct CDR3 sequences, with approximately 96% observed a single time. Of the sample, approximately 0.09% is held by the ten largest clones. Source material: CD4+ T cells from PBMCs. Receptor source: a human donor with multiple sclerosis.

The V call is TRBV30, the J call TRBJ1-1; no definite D call. Germline lookup yields CDR1 GTSNPN and CDR2 SVGIG (reference sequence). There are 13 residues in the CDR3. The V gene lost 2 bases and the J gene lost 0 bases, with 7 bases spanning the gap. DNA for the CDR3: TGTGCCTGGAGTAGAAAGATGAACACTGAAGCTTTCTTT. Residues: CAWSRKMNTEAFF.

The chain has TRBV27 and TRBJ2-1; TRBD2 matches at 10 bases. V dropped 2 bases and J dropped 5; count of bases not matched to a gene: 6. This CDR3 spans 16 amino acids. Germline loops: CDR1 MNHEY, CDR2 SMNVEV (reference sequence). The CDR3 bases are TGTGCCAGCAGTTTAGGCGGACTAGCGGACAACAATGAGCAGTTCTTC. It translates to CASSLGGLADNNEQFF.

The V call is TRBV5-1, the J call TRBJ1-1, with 12 bases matching TRBD1. V shed 5 bases, J shed 4 bases, and the junction held 6 bases outside the gene matches. The CDR3 runs 15 residues. In germline, CDR1 is SGHRS, CDR2 YFSETQ. The CDR3, as DNA: TGCGCCAGCAGGACGGGGACAGGGGGCACCACTGAAGCTTTCTTT. This gives the protein CASRTGTGGTTEAFF. The variable domain in full, completed from reference TRBV5-1 and TRBJ1-1, reads KAGVTQTPRYLIKTRGQQVTLSCSPISGHRSVSWYQQTPGQGLQFLFEYFSETQRNKGNFPGRFSGRQFSNSRSEMNVSTLELGDSALYLCASRTGTGGTTEAFFGQGTRLTVV.

This chain connects TRBV30 to TRBJ2-3; a weak D match, TRBD2 (5 bases). V gave up 5 bases and J gave up 2 bases, with 14 bases separating them. CDR3 size: 14 residues. Germline V gene sequence: CDR1 GTSNPN, CDR2 SVGIG (reference sequence). DNA for the CDR3: TGTGCCTGGGCGGCGGGTAGAGACACAGATACGCAGTATTTT. This encodes CAWAAGRDTDTQYF. Filled out from reference TRBV30 and TRBJ2-3, the complete variable domain reads SQTIHQWPATLVQPVGSPLSLECTVEGTSNPNLYWYRQAAGRGLQLLFYSVGIGQISSEVPQNLSASRPQDRQFILSSKKLLLSDSGFYLCAWAAGRDTDTQYFGPGTRLTVL.

This chain joins TRBV5-4 and TRBJ2-5; TRBD1 matches 10 bases. This CDR3 has 14 amino acids. Germline loops: CDR1 SGHNT, CDR2 YYREEE (reference sequence). V lost 4 bases, J lost 1 base, and 1 base stayed unmatched. The CDR3 DNA reads TGTGCCAGCAGCCGGGACAGGGGCCAAGAGACCCAGTACTTC. It specifies CASSRDRGQETQYF.

The rearrangement uses TRBV15 and TRBJ2-7, with D uncertain. V was shortened by 3 bases and J by 2 bases, with 11 bases between the two germline ends. Germline CDR1 reads LNHNV; CDR2 reads YYDKDF (reference sequence). CDR3 length: 14 residues. The CDR3 reads CATSSGPLAYEQYF. In DNA, the CDR3 is TGTGCCACCAGCAGCGGCCCCCTGGCCTACGAGCAGTACTTC.

This chain joins TRBV20-1 and TRBJ2-7; 7 bases are shared with TRBD1. The CDR3 sequence is 15 residues long. J gave up 4 bases and V 6 bases, and 15 bases lay outside the gene matches. Germline CDR1 reads DFQATT; CDR2 reads SNEGSKA (reference sequence). The CDR3 reads CSAYPSTGFFYEQYF. For the CDR3, the DNA is TGCAGTGCCTATCCCTCGACAGGGTTCTTTTACGAGCAGTACTTC.

This clonotype appeared once. This chain connects TRBV30 to TRBJ2-3; 10 nucleotides align to TRBD2. V trimming: 4 bases; J trimming: 6 bases; junction bases outside the gene matches: 1. The CDR3 is made up of 12 amino acids. The V gene's germline CDR1 is GTSNPN and CDR2 SVGIG (reference sequence). In DNA, the CDR3 is TGTGCCTGGACTAGCGGGGGCGATACGCAGTATTTT. This codes for CAWTSGGDTQYF.